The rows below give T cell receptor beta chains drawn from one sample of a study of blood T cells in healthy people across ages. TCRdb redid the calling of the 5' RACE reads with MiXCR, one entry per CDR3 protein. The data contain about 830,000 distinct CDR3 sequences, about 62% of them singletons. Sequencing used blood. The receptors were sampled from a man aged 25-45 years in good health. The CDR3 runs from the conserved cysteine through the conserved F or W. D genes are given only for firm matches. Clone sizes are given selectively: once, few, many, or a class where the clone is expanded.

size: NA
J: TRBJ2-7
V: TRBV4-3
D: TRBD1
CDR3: CASSQDEGGIVEQYF
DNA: TGCGCCAGCAGCCAAGATGAAGGGGGCATCGTCGAGCAGTACTTC

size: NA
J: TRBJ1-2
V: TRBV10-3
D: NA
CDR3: CAISESPQGDYGYTF
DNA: TGTGCCATCAGTGAGTCGCCACAGGGTGACTATGGCTACACCTTC

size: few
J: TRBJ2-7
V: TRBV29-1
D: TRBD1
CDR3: CSVTGSGEQYF
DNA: TGCAGCGTGACAGGGAGTGGCGAGCAGTACTTC

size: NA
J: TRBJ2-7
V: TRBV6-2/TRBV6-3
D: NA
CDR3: CASSTYEGPLPYEQYF
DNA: TGTGCCAGCAGTACCTACGAGGGGCCCTTACCCTACGAGCAGTACTTC

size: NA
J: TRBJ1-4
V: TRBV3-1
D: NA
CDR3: CASSPDRREKLFF
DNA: TGTGCCAGCAGCCCGGACCGCCGGGAAAAACTGTTTTTT

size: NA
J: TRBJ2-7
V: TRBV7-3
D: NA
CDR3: CASSVDSEQYF
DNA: TGTGCCAGCAGCGTCGACAGCGAGCAGTACTTC

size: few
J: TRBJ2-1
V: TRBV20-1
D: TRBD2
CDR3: CSAVSSSGGTSYNEQFF
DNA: TGCAGTGCCGTATCATCTAGCGGGGGGACCTCCTACAATGAGCAGTTCTTC

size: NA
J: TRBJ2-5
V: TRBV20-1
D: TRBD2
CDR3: CSARDRKRGGNQETQYF
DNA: TGCAGTGCTAGAGATCGAAAGCGGGGGGGCAATCAAGAGACCCAGTACTTC

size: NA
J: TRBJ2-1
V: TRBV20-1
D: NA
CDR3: CSASPLAGLYNEQFF
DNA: TGCAGTGCCTCTCCTTTGGCGGGGCTCTACAATGAGCAGTTCTTC

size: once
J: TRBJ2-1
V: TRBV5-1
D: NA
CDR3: CAGSDGREQFF
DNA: TGCGCCGGCAGCGACGGCCGGGAGCAGTTCTTC

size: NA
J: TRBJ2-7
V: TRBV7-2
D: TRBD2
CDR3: CASSTQGGRRQYF
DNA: TGTGCCAGCAGCACTCAGGGAGGGCGAAGGCAGTACTTC

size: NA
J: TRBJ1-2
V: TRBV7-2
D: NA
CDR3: CASSLDQMANYGYTF
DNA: TGTGCCAGCAGCTTAGACCAGATGGCTAACTATGGCTACACCTTC

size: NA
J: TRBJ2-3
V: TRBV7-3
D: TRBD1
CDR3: CASSWTGGNADTQYF
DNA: TGTGCCAGCAGCTGGACAGGGGGCAACGCAGATACGCAGTATTTT

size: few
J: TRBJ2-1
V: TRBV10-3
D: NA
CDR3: CAIATSASSYNEQFF
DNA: TGTGCCATCGCCACTTCCGCGAGCTCCTACAATGAGCAGTTCTTC

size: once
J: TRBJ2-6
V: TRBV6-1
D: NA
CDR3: CASLGGRQISGANVLTF
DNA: TGTGCCAGTCTCGGGGGGCGCCAGATCTCTGGGGCCAACGTCCTGACTTTC

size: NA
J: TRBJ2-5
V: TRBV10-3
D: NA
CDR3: CASGGGHGGETQYF
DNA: TGTGCCTCCGGTGGGGGGCACGGGGGAGAGACCCAGTACTTC

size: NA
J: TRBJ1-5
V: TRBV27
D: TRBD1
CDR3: CASSSAQGAGSNQPQHF
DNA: TGTGCCAGCAGTTCGGCCCAGGGGGCGGGTAGCAATCAGCCCCAGCATTTT

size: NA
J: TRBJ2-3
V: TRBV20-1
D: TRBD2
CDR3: CSARVGLAGGPDMQYF
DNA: TGCAGTGCTAGAGTGGGACTAGCGGGGGGGCCAGATATGCAGTATTTT

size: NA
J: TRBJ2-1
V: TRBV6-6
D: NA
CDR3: CASGGNLAYNEQFF
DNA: TGTGCCAGCGGAGGAAATCTCGCCTACAATGAGCAGTTCTTC

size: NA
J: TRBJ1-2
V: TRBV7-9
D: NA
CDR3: CASSSGATNYGYTF
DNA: TGTGCCAGCAGCTCCGGGGCAACGAACTATGGCTACACCTTC

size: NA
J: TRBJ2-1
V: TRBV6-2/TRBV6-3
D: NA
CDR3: CATLGGDNEQFF
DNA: TGTGCCACCCTAGGCGGGGACAATGAGCAGTTCTTC

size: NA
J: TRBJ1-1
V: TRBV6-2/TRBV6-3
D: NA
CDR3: CAIVGNTEAFF
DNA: TGTGCCATCGTGGGGAACACTGAAGCTTTCTTT

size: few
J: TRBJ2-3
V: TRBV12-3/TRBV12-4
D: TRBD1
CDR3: CASSPHGTGVSTDTQYF
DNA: TGTGCCAGTAGTCCCCACGGGACAGGGGTCAGCACAGATACGCAGTATTTT

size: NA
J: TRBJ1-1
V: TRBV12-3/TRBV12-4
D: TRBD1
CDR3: CASSPQGGRETEAFF
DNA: TGTGCCAGCAGCCCCCAGGGGGGTCGGGAAACTGAAGCTTTCTTT

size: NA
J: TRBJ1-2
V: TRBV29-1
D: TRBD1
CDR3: CSARGQGNGDYGYTF
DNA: TGCAGCGCGCGAGGACAGGGAAATGGAGACTATGGCTACACCTTC

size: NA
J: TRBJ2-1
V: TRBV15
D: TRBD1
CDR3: CATSRAGGNYNEQFF
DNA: TGTGCCACCAGCAGAGCAGGGGGAAACTACAATGAGCAGTTCTTC

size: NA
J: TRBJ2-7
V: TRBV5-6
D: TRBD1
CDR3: CASSQGQADEQYF
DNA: TGTGCCAGCAGCCAAGGACAGGCGGACGAGCAGTACTTC

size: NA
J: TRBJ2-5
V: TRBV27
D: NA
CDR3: CASSFSGTGIYQETQYF
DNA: TGTGCCAGCAGTTTTTCGGGGACGGGAATTTACCAAGAGACCCAGTACTTC